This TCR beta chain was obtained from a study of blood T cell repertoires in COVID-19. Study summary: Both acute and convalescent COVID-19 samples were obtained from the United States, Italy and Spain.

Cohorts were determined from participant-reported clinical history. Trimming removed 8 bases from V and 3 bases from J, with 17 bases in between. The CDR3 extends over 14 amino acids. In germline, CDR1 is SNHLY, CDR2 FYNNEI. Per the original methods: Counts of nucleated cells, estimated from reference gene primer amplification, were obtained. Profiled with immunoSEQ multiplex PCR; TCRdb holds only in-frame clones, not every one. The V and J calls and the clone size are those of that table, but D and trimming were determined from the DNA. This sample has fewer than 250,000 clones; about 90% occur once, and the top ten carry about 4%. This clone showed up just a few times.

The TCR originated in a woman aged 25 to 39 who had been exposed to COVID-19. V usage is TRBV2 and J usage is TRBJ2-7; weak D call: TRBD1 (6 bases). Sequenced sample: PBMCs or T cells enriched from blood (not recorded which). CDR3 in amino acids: CASGPGQTIYEQYF. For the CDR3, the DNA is TGTGCCAGCGGCCCAGGACAGACGATCTACGAGCAGTACTTC.